This T cell receptor beta chain emerged from a study of lymphopenia after photon versus proton radiotherapy. V gave up 6 bases and J gave up 6 bases, with 18 bases separating them. CDR3 length equals 14 residues. CDR1 SGHNT and CDR2 YYREEE come from the germline V gene (reference sequence). Assay: immunoSEQ multiplex PCR; the TCRdb copy retains only in-frame clones and omits some. The sample records approximately 80,000 clones, about 83% being singletons. Notes on this clone: Its antigen is currently unknown.

Whole-study findings and limits: Under photons, naive T cells and diversity fell while effector/memory populations rose. Survival link was tested only in deceased patients; proton benefit remains a possibility. Larger post-nadir TCR diversity loss correlated inversely with survival in deceased patients. Oligoclonal CD8+ Temra expansion after nadir drove photon patients' diversity drop.

The sample here was peripheral blood, taken from a patient treated with proton-based radiotherapy. The J gene is TRBJ1-1, the V gene TRBV5-4, with D tentatively TRBD1 (6 bases). The TCR sequence derives from a man in his sixties with pancreatic cancer. The CDR3 region has the DNA TGTGCCAGCACCCTGCAGGGGCCGGGGGCTGAAGCTTTCTTT. Amino acid sequence: CASTLQGPGAEAFF.